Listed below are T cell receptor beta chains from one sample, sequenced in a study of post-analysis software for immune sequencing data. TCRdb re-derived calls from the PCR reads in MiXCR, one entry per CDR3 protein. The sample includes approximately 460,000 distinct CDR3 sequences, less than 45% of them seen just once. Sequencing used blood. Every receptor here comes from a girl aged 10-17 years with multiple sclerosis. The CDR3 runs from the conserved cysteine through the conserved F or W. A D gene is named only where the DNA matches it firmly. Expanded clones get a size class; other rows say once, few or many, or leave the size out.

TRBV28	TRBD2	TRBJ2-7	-	CASSLPGLAAYEQYF	TGTGCCAGCAGTTTACCGGGACTAGCCGCCTACGAGCAGTACTTC
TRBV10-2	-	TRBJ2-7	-	CASSEDRSSYEQYF	TGCGCCAGCAGTGAAGACAGGAGCTCCTACGAGCAGTACTTC
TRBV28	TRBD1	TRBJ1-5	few	CASSPILQGVGQPQHF	TGTGCCAGCAGTCCAATCTTACAGGGGGTGGGACAGCCCCAGCATTTT
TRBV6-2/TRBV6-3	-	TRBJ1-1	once	CASRPERYTEAFF	TGTGCCAGCAGACCAGAAAGATACACTGAAGCTTTCTTT
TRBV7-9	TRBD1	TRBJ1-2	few	CASSGQGEGYTF	TGTGCCAGCAGTGGGCAGGGGGAAGGCTACACCTTC
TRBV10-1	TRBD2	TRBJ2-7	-	CASSESSGSDEQYF	TGCGCCAGCAGTGAGAGTAGCGGGAGTGACGAGCAGTACTTC
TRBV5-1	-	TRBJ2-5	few	CASSLAGGVVGGTQYF	TGCGCCAGCAGCTTGGCTGGGGGCGTAGTCGGAGGGACCCAGTACTTC
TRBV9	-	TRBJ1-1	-	CASSVVADTEAFF	TGTGCCAGCAGCGTAGTAGCCGACACTGAAGCTTTCTTT
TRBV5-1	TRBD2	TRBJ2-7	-	CASSLDRDYNEQYF	TGCGCCAGCAGCTTGGACCGGGACTACAATGAGCAGTACTTC
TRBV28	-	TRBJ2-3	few	CASSFVALAGDTQYF	TGTGCCAGCAGTTTCGTTGCCCTAGCAGGAGATACGCAGTATTTT
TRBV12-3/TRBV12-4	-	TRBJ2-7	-	CASSRGAPYEQYF	TGTGCCAGCAGCCGCGGGGCCCCGTACGAGCAGTACTTC
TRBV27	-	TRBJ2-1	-	CASSFVGGTLTNEQFF	TGTGCCAGCAGTTTCGTGGGAGGGACACTTACGAATGAGCAGTTCTTC
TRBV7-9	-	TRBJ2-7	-	CASSSGGLPYEQYF	TGTGCCAGCAGCTCAGGAGGGCTTCCCTACGAGCAGTACTTC
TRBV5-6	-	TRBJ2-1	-	CASTDDSEQFF	TGTGCCAGCACAGATGATAGTGAGCAGTTCTTC
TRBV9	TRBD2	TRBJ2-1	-	CASSGASGILNEQFF	TGTGCCAGCAGCGGGGCTAGCGGGATCTTAAATGAGCAGTTCTTC
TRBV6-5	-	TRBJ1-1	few	CASSLLRPEDTEAFF	TGTGCCAGCAGCTTACTCCGACCGGAAGACACTGAAGCTTTCTTT
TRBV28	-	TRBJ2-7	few	CASKKSPSSYEQYF	TGTGCCAGTAAAAAGAGTCCTAGCTCCTACGAGCAGTACTTC
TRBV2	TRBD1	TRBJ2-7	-	CASSEGQTHEQYF	TGTGCCAGCAGCGAGGGACAGACCCACGAGCAGTACTTC
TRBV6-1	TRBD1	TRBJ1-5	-	CASSEGQDIYWPQHF	TGTGCCAGCAGTGAGGGACAGGATATTTACTGGCCCCAGCATTTT
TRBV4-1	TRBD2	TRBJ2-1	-	CASSQAQERDKNEQFF	TGCGCCAGCAGCCAAGCCCAGGAGCGGGATAAAAATGAGCAGTTCTTC
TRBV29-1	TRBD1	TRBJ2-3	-	CSVRSGTGPYASADTQYF	TGCAGCGTTCGTTCCGGGACAGGGCCTTATGCTAGCGCAGATACGCAGTATTTT
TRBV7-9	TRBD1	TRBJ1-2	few	CASSSGQGRYGYTF	TGTGCCAGCAGCTCCGGACAGGGGCGCTATGGCTACACCTTC
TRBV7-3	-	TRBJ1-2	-	CASSLNRQGRGGYTF	TGTGCCAGCAGCTTAAATCGGCAGGGCCGGGGTGGCTACACCTTC
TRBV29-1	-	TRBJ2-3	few	CSVRREDTDTQYF	TGCAGCGTTAGGCGGGAAGACACAGATACGCAGTATTTT
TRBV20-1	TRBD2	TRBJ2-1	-	CSAILAGPGDEQFF	TGCAGTGCCATCTTAGCGGGCCCTGGCGATGAGCAGTTCTTC
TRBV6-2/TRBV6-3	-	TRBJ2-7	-	CASSYPRGINSYEQYF	TGTGCCAGCAGCTACCCCCGGGGGATCAACTCCTACGAGCAGTACTTC
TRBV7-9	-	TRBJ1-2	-	CAGQWGYGYTF	TGTGCCGGCCAATGGGGGTATGGCTACACCTTC
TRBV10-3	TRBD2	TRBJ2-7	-	CAIETSGRAEQYF	TGTGCCATCGAGACTAGCGGGAGGGCCGAGCAGTACTTC
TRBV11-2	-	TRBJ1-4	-	CASSLALPGRAALNEKLFF	TGTGCCAGCAGCTTAGCCCTCCCTGGCAGGGCCGCGCTGAATGAAAAACTGTTTTTT